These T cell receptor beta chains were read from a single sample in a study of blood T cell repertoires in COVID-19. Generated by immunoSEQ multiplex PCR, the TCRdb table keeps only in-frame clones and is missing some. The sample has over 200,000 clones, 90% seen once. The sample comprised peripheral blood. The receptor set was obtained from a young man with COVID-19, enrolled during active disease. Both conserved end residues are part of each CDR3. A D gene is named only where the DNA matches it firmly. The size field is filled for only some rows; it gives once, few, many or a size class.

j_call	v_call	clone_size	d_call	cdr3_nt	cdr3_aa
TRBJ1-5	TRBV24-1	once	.	TGTGCCACCAGTGATTCGGTCCTCGGTGATCAGCCCCAGCATTTT	CATSDSVLGDQPQHF
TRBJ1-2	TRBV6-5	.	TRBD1	TGTGCCAGCAGTTACGGTCCGGGACAGGGGGACGGCTACACCTTC	CASSYGPGQGDGYTF
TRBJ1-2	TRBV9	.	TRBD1	TGTGCCAGCAGCACTCAAGTCGGACAGGGGGCCCCCTTCGGAGGCTACACCTTC	CASSTQVGQGAPFGGYTF
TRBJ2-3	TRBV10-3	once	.	TGTGCCATCAGTGAGACGGTGCTCGAGGGATGGGGAGATACGCAGTATTTT	CAISETVLEGWGDTQYF
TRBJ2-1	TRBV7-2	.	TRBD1	TGTGCCAGCAGCCCGCGATGGGGACAGGGAATCAATGAGCAGTTCTTC	CASSPRWGQGINEQFF
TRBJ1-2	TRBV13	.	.	TGTGCCAGCAGCCCCCCAGGCTATGGCTACACCTTC	CASSPPGYGYTF
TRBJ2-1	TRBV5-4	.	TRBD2	TGTGCCAGCAGCGGGGGACTAGCGGGACCCAGTGGGAATGAGCAGTTCTTC	CASSGGLAGPSGNEQFF
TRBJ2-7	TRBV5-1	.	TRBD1	TGCGCCAGGGAGGACAGGACCGCCAGTGGGTCCTACGAGCAGTACTTC	CAREDRTASGSYEQYF
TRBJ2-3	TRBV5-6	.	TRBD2	TGTGCCAGCAGCTGGAGGATTAGCGGGGGAACAGATACGCAGTATTTT	CASSWRISGGTDTQYF
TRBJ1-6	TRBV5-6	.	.	TGTGCCAGCAGCTCCGCCGACAGGAGCTCCTATAATTCACCCCTCCACTTT	CASSSADRSSYNSPLHF
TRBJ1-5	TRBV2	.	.	TGTGCCAGCAAGATTGGGTTAGCTCAGCCCCAGCATTTT	CASKIGLAQPQHF
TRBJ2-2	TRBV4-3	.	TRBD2	TGCGCCAGCAGCCACGCGCCGGGACTAGCGCTGAACACCGGGGAGCTGTTTTTT	CASSHAPGLALNTGELFF
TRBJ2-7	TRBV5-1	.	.	TGCGCCAGCAGCTTGTGGGCAGGGCCGACGTCCTACGAGCAGTACTTC	CASSLWAGPTSYEQYF
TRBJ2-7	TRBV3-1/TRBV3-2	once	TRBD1	TGTGCCAGCAGCCGGGGGACAGGTTCCTACGAGCAGTACTTC	CASSRGTGSYEQYF
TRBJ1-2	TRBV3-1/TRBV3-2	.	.	TGTGCCAGCAGCCTCGGTAGTTTTCGTGGCTACACCTTC	CASSLGSFRGYTF
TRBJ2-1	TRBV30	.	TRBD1	TGTGCCTGGAGTGTAGGGACAGGGGTGTACAATGAGCAGTTCTTC	CAWSVGTGVYNEQFF
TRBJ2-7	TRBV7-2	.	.	TGTGCCAGCAGCTCCCCAAAGGTGGGGGGAGCGAGGTACGAGCAGTACTTC	CASSSPKVGGARYEQYF